One TCR beta chain is described in this entry. This record comes from a study of cytomegalovirus exposure and HLA in healthy donors. Primers for the PCR totalled 60 Vbeta and 13 Jbeta. Only in-frame clones appear in the TCRdb table, and some are missing; sequencing was by immunoSEQ multiplex PCR. The repertoire holds fewer than 250,000 clones, with about 80% as singletons. The V gene's germline CDR1 is MDHEN and CDR2 SYDVKM. V trimming: 3 bases; J trimming: 13 bases; junction bases outside the gene matches: 14. This CDR3 is built from 15 residues. The sequenced material came from PBMCs. This chain links TRBV28 with TRBJ2-4, with 8 bases aligning to TRBD2. This TCR derives from a man younger than 35 in good health and CMV-seronegative. The DNA of the CDR3 is TGTGCCAGCAGTTTCCTAGTAGGAGCGGGAGCAACACAGTACTTC. Translation: CASSFLVGAGATQYF.